The sample holds a few counts of the clone carrying this T cell receptor (beta chain). Amplified regions were TCR beta CDR3 sequences from RNA transcripts. HTBI primers drove first-round RT-PCR of the TCR CDR3. TCRdb analysed the multiplex PCR reads with MiXCR anew, one entry per CDR3 protein. The repertoire holds about 210,000 distinct CDR3 sequences, roughly 17% seen once, with 50% in the top ten. Between the trimmed V and J ends, which lost 2 bases and 5 bases, there was a span of 15 bases. This CDR3 has 15 amino acids. Germline CDR1 WSHSY, CDR2 SAAADI. This sample stems from a study of T cells in Graves' hyperthyroidism and ophthalmopathy. Graves' hyperthyroidism was deemed stable given no ophthalmopathy progression within 18 months.

This TCR was recovered from a man aged 45-65 years with Graves' hyperthyroidism. Material for sequencing was blood. This chain joins TRBV10-2 and TRBJ1-2; D gene unclear. The CDR3 sequence: CASSEIVRNLYGYTF. The CDR3 DNA follows: TGCGCCAGCAGTGAGATAGTAAGGAATCTTTATGGCTACACCTTC.